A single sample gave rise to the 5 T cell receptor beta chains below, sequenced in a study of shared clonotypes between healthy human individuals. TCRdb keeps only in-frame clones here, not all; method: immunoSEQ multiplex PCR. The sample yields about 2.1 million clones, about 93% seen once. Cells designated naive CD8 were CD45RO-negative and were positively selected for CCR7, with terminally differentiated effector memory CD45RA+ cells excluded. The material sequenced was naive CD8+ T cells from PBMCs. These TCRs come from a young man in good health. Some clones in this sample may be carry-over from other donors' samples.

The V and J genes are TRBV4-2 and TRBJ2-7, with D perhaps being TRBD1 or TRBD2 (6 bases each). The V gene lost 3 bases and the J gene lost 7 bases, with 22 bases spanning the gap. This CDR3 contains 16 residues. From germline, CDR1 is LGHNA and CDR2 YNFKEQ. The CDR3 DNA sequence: TGTGCCAGCAGCCATCGGGGAGGCGTGGGGGGCGGAGAGCAGTACTTC. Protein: CASSHRGGVGGGEQYF.

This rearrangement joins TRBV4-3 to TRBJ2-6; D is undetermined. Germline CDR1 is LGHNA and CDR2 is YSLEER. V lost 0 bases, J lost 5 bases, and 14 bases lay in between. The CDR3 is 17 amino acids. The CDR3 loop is CASSQERQELWANVLTF. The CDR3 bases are TGCGCCAGCAGCCAAGAGCGGCAGGAACTCTGGGCCAACGTCCTGACTTTC.

CDR3 bases: TGTGCCAGCAGTTACGGGCAGGGTGCAGAGCCCCAGCATTTT. As protein: CASSYGQGAEPQHF. The chain employs TRBV6-6 and TRBJ1-5, with D maybe TRBD1 (5 bases). The CDR3 length is 14 residues. Germline V lookup: CDR1 MNHNY, CDR2 SVGAGI (reference sequence). V shed 2 bases and J shed 8 bases, with 13 bases lying between them.

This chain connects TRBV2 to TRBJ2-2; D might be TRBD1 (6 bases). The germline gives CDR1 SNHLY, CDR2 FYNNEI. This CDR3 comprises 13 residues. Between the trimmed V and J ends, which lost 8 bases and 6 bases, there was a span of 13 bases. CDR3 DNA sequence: TGTGCCAGCCGCCCTTGGGGGCCCGGGGAGCTGTTTTTT. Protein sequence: CASRPWGPGELFF.

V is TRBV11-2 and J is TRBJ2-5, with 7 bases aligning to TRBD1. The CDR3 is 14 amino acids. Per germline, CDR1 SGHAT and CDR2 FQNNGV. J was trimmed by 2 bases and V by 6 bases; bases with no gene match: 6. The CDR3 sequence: CASRHRGLQETQYF. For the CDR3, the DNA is TGTGCCAGCAGACACAGGGGTCTTCAAGAGACCCAGTACTTC.